This T cell receptor (beta chain) emerged from a study of T cells in Graves' hyperthyroidism and ophthalmopathy (dated by TCRdb to about 2019). About the full investigation: Peripheral blood samples were taken at the time of initial diagnosis, prior to any treatment. To identify TCR V-J signatures that set the groups apart, the researchers used a discovery cohort of 100 patients, made up of fewer than 50 with Graves' ophthalmopathy and 57 with stable Graves' hyperthyroidism. Prospective prediction of ophthalmopathy was tested in an independent validation cohort of 18 to 20 hyperthyroidism patients and around 16 patients who later progressed to ophthalmopathy. The paper describes TCR Vbeta CDR3 sequencing of more than 120 peripheral blood samples, made up of some 40 ophthalmopathy patients, around 78 hyperthyroidism patients and some 17 progressor patients. The roughly 91 discovery patients were randomly divided into training and test sets at a 7:3 ratio. The study also compared thyroid tissue and blood T-cell repertoires from several Graves' hyperthyroidism patients. After sampling, hyperthyroidism patients received methimazole starting at 30 mg daily, and ophthalmopathy patients received high-dose intravenous methylprednisolone. Beyond this particular receptor, the publication reports: Sample size was not statistically predetermined, and investigators were not blinded to group allocation. In validation, the model predicted progression to ophthalmopathy with roughly 66% sensitivity and roughly 75% specificity, a median of approximately 6.7 months before onset. Most expanded thyroid clonotypes (frequency above 0.001) were also detected in blood, a finding suggesting that blood repertoires may reflect thyroid immune responses. In cross-validation, a model built on a 13 V-J signature told ophthalmopathy apart from stable hyperthyroidism with approximately 91% sensitivity and about 81% specificity, and in testing the same model reached 80%/75%.

Amplification of TCR beta CDR3 regions was carried out from RNA transcripts. A first-round RT-PCR of the TCR CDR3 used the HTBI primer set with the Qiagen OneStep RT-PCR kit. A second multiplex PCR round built the libraries, followed by size selection and purification. Libraries were sequenced paired-end with 100 bp reads on an Illumina HiSeq2000. In the authors' own workflow: SOAPnuke was used to process the raw data, with reads discarded if the reads contained adapters or uncalled bases, had a mean Phred below 15, or lacked an exact constant-primer or identifier match. COPE v1.2.5 was used to merge high-quality paired reads, and clonotypes were defined as unique nucleotide sequences. Clonotypes were aligned to IMGT TRBV, TRBD and TRBJ reference segments using MiTCR v1.1. Only V-J combinations with frequency above 0.0001, covering roughly 99% of repertoires, were analysed. The TCS score was defined as the ratio of F50 (clonal expansion) to E x V (chaos), calculated using BLOSUM62-based TCRdist between CDR3 peptides within each V-J. Welch's t-statistics and random forest reduced around 510 V-J features to 10 to 15, which were used in a naive Bayes classifier (R e1071). Using fastp trimming at Q25 and MiXCR clonotype assembly, TCRdb reanalyzed the public sequencing data and kept in-frame beta chains. Entries that share a CDR3 protein sequence are merged under the most common genes and DNA. TCRdb's processing, not the study's, gives the V and J calls here. A total of about 250,000 distinct CDR3 sequences appear in this sample, approximately 25% of them only once. About 40% of the sample comes from the top ten.

The CDR3 runs 16 amino acids, cysteine and phenylalanine included. The DNA shown is the 48-base CDR3, in frame from base 1. Relative to germline, V is missing 1 base and J is missing 5 bases, with 7 bases of the junction outside any gene match. The germline V gene provides CDR1 SGHTA and CDR2 FQGNSA. Ophthalmopathy patients had moderately to severely active disease, with a Clinical Activity Score of 3 or more, a NOSPECS grade of 4 or more, and a disease duration of less than 3 months. The study excluded patients with uncontrolled infections, other autoimmune diseases, pregnancy or lactation. Diagnoses were established on the basis of clinical symptoms, serum thyroxine and TRAb, thyroid ultrasound, and orbital computed tomography. Ficoll-Paque density gradient centrifugation was used to isolate PBMCs from about 9.4 ml of fresh peripheral blood. Total RNA was extracted with Trizol reagent, and quality was checked on an Agilent 2100 Bioanalyzer.

This clonotype appeared many times. Its antigen is currently not known. Per-base qualities were not stored, and no clone one base away is much larger. The sample comprised blood. This TCR was recovered from a woman in her thirties or forties with Graves' ophthalmopathy. Here the chain combines TRBV7-2 and TRBJ2-5, and 10 junction bases match TRBD1. The DNA reads TGTGCCAGCAGCTTAGGATCGACAGGGGGCGGGGAGACCCAGTACTTC. It translates as CASSLGSTGGGETQYF.